The 14 T cell receptor beta chains listed next were all sequenced from one sample in a study of cytomegalovirus exposure and HLA in healthy donors. It was with 60 Vbeta and 13 Jbeta primers that the PCR ran. Sequenced by immunoSEQ multiplex PCR; TCRdb stores in-frame clones only, minus some. The data contain 120,000 to 150,000 clones, 70% to 85% of them singletons. Sequencing used PBMCs. The source is a man in his forties in good health and CMV-seronegative.

This rearrangement joins TRBV5-1 to TRBJ2-7, with a weak D call TRBD2 (6 bases). The CDR3 sequence is 15 residues long. The germline gives CDR1 SGHRS, CDR2 YFSETQ. V gave up 0 bases and J gave up 5 bases, with 15 bases separating them. In DNA, the CDR3 is TGCGCCAGCAGCTTGGGTAGATCAGGCGGGGACGAGCAGTACTTC. Encoded protein: CASSLGRSGGDEQYF.

Details on this clone: One end of the junction is discordant with germline, which a read error may explain. This chain links TRBV2 with TRBJ2-5; possible D gene TRBD2, 6 bases. Per germline, CDR1 SNHLY and CDR2 FYNNEI. The CDR3 covers 14 residues. The CDR3 region has the DNA TGTGCCAGCATGAGGAGGGGCGCACAAGAGGCCCAGTACTTC. Protein product: CASMRRGAQEAQYF.

The rearrangement joins TRBV7-9 to TRBJ2-5; 7 bases align to TRBD1. Near its end, the DNA agrees better with TRBJ2-7, so the J call may be wrong. The germline CDR1 and CDR2 sequences are SEHNR and FQNEAQ (reference sequence). The CDR3 has 14 amino acids. CDR3 sequence reads: CASSPPGQHYEQYF. The CDR3 DNA is TGTGCCAGCAGCCCCCCGGGACAGCACTACGAGCAGTACTTC.

The chain employs TRBV4-1 and TRBJ2-3, with D perhaps matching TRBD2 (5 bases). Germline loops: CDR1 MGHRA, CDR2 YSYEKL. The CDR3 is 15 residues long. Trimming cost V 0 bases and J 3 bases, with 10 bases left between them. The CDR3 DNA follows: TGCGCCAGCAGCCAAGAATCACGGGAAACAGATACGCAGTATTTT. It translates to CASSQESRETDTQYF.

The rearrangement links TRBV7-7 to TRBJ2-5; 11 bases match TRBD1. The germline V gene has CDR1 SSHAT and CDR2 FNYEAQ (reference sequence). The junction had 5 bases not matched to a gene; V was cut back by 3 bases and J by 5 bases. This CDR3 has 15 amino acids. The chain's CDR3 is CASSLGQGVMETQYF. The CDR3, as DNA: TGTGCCAGCAGCTTGGGACAGGGGGTAATGGAGACCCAGTACTTC.

The chain is built from TRBV5-1 and TRBJ1-1; TRBD1 agrees at 7 bases. Trimming cost V 1 base and J 0 bases; bases outside gene matches: 3. The CDR3 loop spans 15 amino acids. Looked up from germline, CDR1 is SGHRS and CDR2 is YFSETQ. The CDR3, as DNA: TGCGCCAGCAGCTTGTTGGGGACAGTGAACACTGAAGCTTTCTTT. This gives the protein CASSLLGTVNTEAFF.

In this sample, this clone turned up a few times. The V and J genes are TRBV4-2 and TRBJ2-2; 10 bases are shared with TRBD2. CDR3 length: 17 residues. Germline V lookup: CDR1 LGHNA, CDR2 YNFKEQ. V shed 4 bases, J shed 4 bases, and the junction held 9 bases outside the gene matches. The CDR3 reads CASSRDLAGEVTGELFF. The CDR3 nucleotides read TGTGCCAGCAGCCGAGATCTAGCGGGGGAGGTCACCGGGGAGCTGTTTTTT.

This clone has a handful of counts. The chain recombines TRBV7-9 with TRBJ2-7, with D perhaps matching TRBD1 (6 bases). The CDR3 is made up of 15 amino acids. V lost 3 bases and J 3 bases, leaving 15 bases between the germline ends. Germline loops: CDR1 SEHNR, CDR2 FQNEAQ (reference sequence). The CDR3 nucleotides are TGTGCCAGCAGCTTCCAGTCAGGGGATGGCTACGAGCAGTACTTC. Encoded protein: CASSFQSGDGYEQYF.

This chain links TRBV4-1 with TRBJ2-2; D uncertain. V lost 4 bases and J 5 bases, leaving 11 bases between the germline ends. This CDR3 contains 14 residues. CDR1 MGHRA and CDR2 YSYEKL come from the germline V gene. CDR3: CASSPFFGTGELFF. The CDR3 DNA sequence: TGCGCCAGCAGCCCCTTTTTCGGTACCGGGGAGCTGTTTTTT.

The genes are TRBV6-5 and TRBJ1-3; the D is unclear. The CDR3 consists of 14 residues. V shed 6 bases and J shed 0 bases, with 9 bases lying between them. Germline values: CDR1 MNHEY, CDR2 SVGAGI. CDR3 amino acids: CASRLDTSGNTIYF. The CDR3 DNA is TGTGCCAGCAGACTCGACACCTCTGGAAACACCATATATTTT.

The CDR3 region is CASSVDGSGGGKDTQYF. CDR3 nucleotide sequence: TGTGCCAGCAGCGTAGATGGGAGCGGGGGGGGGAAAGATACGCAGTATTTT. The chain has TRBV9 and TRBJ2-3; 10 bases match TRBD2. CDR3 length: 17 amino acids. Germline CDR1 SGDLS, CDR2 YYNGEE. V gave up 0 bases and J gave up 5 bases; unmatched junction bases: 9.

The V gene is TRBV4-2, the J gene TRBJ2-2, with TRBD2 identical over 9 bases. This CDR3 region has 15 residues. Unmatched junction bases numbered 12, after V lost 8 bases and J lost 8 bases. CDR1 and CDR2 (germline): LGHNA, YNFKEQ. Here the CDR3 reads CASQSSGVSSGELFF. In DNA form, the CDR3 reads TGTGCCAGCCAATCTAGCGGGGTCTCATCGGGGGAGCTGTTTTTT.

J is TRBJ2-5 and V is TRBV7-6; 11 bases are shared with TRBD1. Germline V CDR1 and CDR2: SGHVS, FNYEAQ. CDR3 length: 14 residues. The J segment lost 4 bases and the V segment lost 5 bases, leaving 3 bases of the junction unmatched. CDR3 protein: CASSPGTGGETQYF. For the CDR3, the DNA is TGTGCCAGCAGCCCGGGGACAGGGGGAGAGACCCAGTACTTC.

This chain uses TRBV7-6 with TRBJ2-1, with D possibly TRBD2 on 5 matching bases. Germline-derived CDR1 and CDR2 are SGHVS and FNYEAQ. The CDR3 runs to 15 residues. Trimming left V 0 bases short and J 1 base short, with 7 bases between. CDR3 DNA sequence: TGTGCCAGCAGCTTAGCGGGAGTGTCCTACAATGAGCAGTTCTTC. It specifies CASSLAGVSYNEQFF.